Sequencing of this T cell receptor beta chain was carried out in a study of glioma-infiltrating T cells after dendritic cell vaccination (dated by TCRdb to about 2016). With regard to the full study: Of the 15 or so glioblastoma patients in the cohort, all drawn from Phase I and II dendritic cell vaccination trials, 9 were newly diagnosed and 6 had recurrent disease. Tumor-infiltrating lymphocyte content was quantified and tumor and blood repertoires were compared in dendritic cell-vaccinated glioblastoma patients by deep sequencing of TCR beta CDR3 regions. Between the early 2000s and the early 2010s, the patients were given dendritic cell vaccination pulsed with autologous tumor lysate. To make the vaccine, monocyte-derived dendritic cells were cultured for approximately 7 days with IL-4 and GM-CSF and then pulsed overnight with autologous tumor lysate. Each patient was given three intradermal dendritic cell vaccine injections, spaced two weeks apart, in the arm below the axilla. Survival after dendritic cell vaccination was correlated with TCR sequencing metrics such as TIL content and the overlap between tumor and blood repertoires. Results the study describes overall, beyond this receptor: No direct relationship between TCR clonality and survival was found, suggesting that a diverse polyclonal response may matter. The TCR overlap response model with three groups was called speculative and said to need prospective validation. The cohort was small and heterogeneous, few patients had complete blood and tumor sets, and even fewer had initial-recurrent tumor pairs. Higher estimated pretreatment TIL content predicted longer time to progression and overall survival after dendritic cell vaccination.

Comments on this clone: Its antigen is unknown. Base-call qualities are not available, and no considerably larger clone is one nucleotide away.

The sample's time point label, decoded: after dendritic cell vaccination, including at tumor progression/relapse. Patients were selected for having adequate residual fresh-frozen tumor tissue and more than two years of available survival data. None of the glioblastoma patients carried an isocitrate dehydrogenase mutation, although molecular status otherwise varied. PBMC were collected before vaccination, two weeks after the third vaccination, and at tumor progression if progression occurred. The Qiagen DNeasy Blood extraction Kit was used for extraction of genomic DNA. The germline V end is reduced by 4 bases and the J end by 2 bases; junction bases left unmatched: 9. Sequences SGHRS (CDR1) and YFSETQ (CDR2) are obtained from the germline V gene. Including the terminal cysteine and phenylalanine, the CDR3 comprises 18 residues. Just the 54-base CDR3 DNA is kept, in frame starting at base 1. TCRB CDR3 regions were amplified from roughly 1.8 ug genomic DNA, or all available DNA if less, using the immunoSEQ assay. Multiplex PCR used 60 forward primers for TCR V beta segments and 13 reverse primers for J beta segments. To estimate the number of reads per starting template, synthetic control templates were added to each sample at limiting dilution. Sequencing produced 87 bp reads on the Illumina HiSeq System. In the paper's pipeline: PCR and sequencing errors were removed by a nearest neighbor algorithm that merged closely related sequences. TCR overlap was measured as the percentage of unique tumor TCR beta sequences that were also present in the peripheral blood of the same patient. TCRdb obtained this table from immuneACCESS and retained in-frame rearrangements with V and J assigned. These tables miss some clones; where compared with another copy, unresolved V genes account for less than half of the shortfall, and the remainder is unexplained. V, J and clone size reflect that table, while D and trimming were determined from the DNA. A total of 91,000 or so clones appear in this sample, 65% to 85% of them only once. Together, the top ten hold about 5.7% of the sample.

This TCR was sampled from a human donor with glioblastoma. This material consisted of blood, taken after dendritic cell vaccination. The chain uses TRBV5-1 and TRBJ2-1, with 13 bases in between that match TRBD2. The CDR3 region has the sequence CASSELPGTSGAYNEQFF. The DNA is as follows: TGCGCCAGCAGCGAACTACCCGGGACTAGCGGGGCCTACAATGAGCAGTTCTTC.